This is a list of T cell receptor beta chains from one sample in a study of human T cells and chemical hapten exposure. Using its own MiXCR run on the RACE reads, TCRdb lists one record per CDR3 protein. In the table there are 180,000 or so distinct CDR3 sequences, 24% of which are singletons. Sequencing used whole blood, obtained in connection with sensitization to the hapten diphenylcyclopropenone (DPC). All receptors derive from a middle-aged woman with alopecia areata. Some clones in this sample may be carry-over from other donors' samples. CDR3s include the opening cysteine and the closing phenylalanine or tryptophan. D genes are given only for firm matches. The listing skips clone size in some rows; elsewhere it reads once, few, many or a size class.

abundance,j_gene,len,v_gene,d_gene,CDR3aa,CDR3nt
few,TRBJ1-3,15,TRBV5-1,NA,CASSQAGNSGNTIYF,TGCGCCAGCAGCCAAGCCGGGAACTCTGGAAACACCATATATTTT
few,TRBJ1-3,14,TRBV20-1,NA,CSARANNQGNTIYF,TGCAGTGCTAGAGCTAATAATCAAGGAAACACCATATATTTT
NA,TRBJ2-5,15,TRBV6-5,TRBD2,CASELRGRAGETQYF,TGTGCCAGCGAATTACGGGGGAGGGCCGGAGAGACCCAGTACTTC
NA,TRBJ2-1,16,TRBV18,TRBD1,CASSLIGQGDYNEQFF,TGTGCCAGCTCACTTATCGGACAGGGAGACTACAATGAGCAGTTCTTC
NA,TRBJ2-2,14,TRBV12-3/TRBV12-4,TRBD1,CASRRQGHTGELFF,TGTGCCAGCAGAAGACAGGGGCACACCGGGGAGCTGTTTTTT
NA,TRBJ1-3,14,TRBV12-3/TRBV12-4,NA,CATLPLTGGNTIYF,TGTGCCACCCTCCCCCTCACGGGGGGAAACACCATATATTTT
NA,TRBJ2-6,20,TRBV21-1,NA,CASSKEGKGKVFSGANVLTF,TGTGCCAGCAGCAAAGAAGGGAAGGGAAAGGTCTTCTCTGGGGCCAACGTCCTGACTTTC
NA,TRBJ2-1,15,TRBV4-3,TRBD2,CASSQGGLATNEQFF,TGCGCCAGCAGCCAAGGGGGACTAGCGACCAATGAGCAGTTCTTC
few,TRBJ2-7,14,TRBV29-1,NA,CSVEEDKNSYEQYF,TGCAGCGTTGAAGAGGACAAGAACTCCTACGAGCAGTACTTC
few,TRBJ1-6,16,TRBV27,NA,CASSLDGSSYNSPLHF,TGTGCCAGCAGTTTGGACGGAAGCTCCTATAATTCACCCCTCCACTTT
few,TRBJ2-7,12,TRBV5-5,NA,CASSSEAYEQYF,TGTGCCAGCAGCAGCGAGGCCTACGAGCAGTACTTC
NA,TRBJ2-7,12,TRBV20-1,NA,CSASSGQGEQYF,TGCAGTGCTAGTAGCGGCCAAGGGGAGCAGTACTTC
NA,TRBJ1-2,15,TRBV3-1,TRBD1,CASSQGGTGGNGYTF,TGTGCCAGCAGCCAAGGGGGGACAGGGGGCAATGGCTACACCTTC
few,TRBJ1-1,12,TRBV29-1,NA,CSVGNRGTEAFF,TGCAGCGTCGGGAATAGGGGCACTGAAGCTTTCTTT
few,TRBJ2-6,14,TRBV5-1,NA,CASSGGRGANVLTF,TGCGCCAGCAGCGGGGGGCGCGGGGCCAACGTCCTGACTTTC
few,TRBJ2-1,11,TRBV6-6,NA,CASVTYNEQFF,TGTGCCTCTGTAACCTACAATGAGCAGTTCTTC
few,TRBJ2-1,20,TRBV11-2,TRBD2,CASSAIRSSGTYRSYNEQFF,TGTGCCAGCAGCGCAATTAGGTCTAGCGGAACGTACCGCTCCTACAATGAGCAGTTCTTC
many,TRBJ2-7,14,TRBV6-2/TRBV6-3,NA,CASRWERQTYEQYF,TGTGCCAGCAGGTGGGAGCGGCAAACCTACGAGCAGTACTTC
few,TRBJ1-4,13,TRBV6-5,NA,CASSYGGNEKLFF,TGTGCCAGCAGCTACGGGGGGAATGAAAAACTGTTTTTT
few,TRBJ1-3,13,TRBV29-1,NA,CSVQIGAGNTIYF,TGCAGCGTACAAATAGGAGCTGGAAACACCATATATTTT
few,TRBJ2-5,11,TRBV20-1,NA,CSASGLKTQYF,TGCAGTGCTAGTGGTTTAAAGACCCAGTACTTC
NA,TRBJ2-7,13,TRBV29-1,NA,CSVGRGGVYEQYF,TGCAGCGTTGGTAGGGGGGGAGTCTACGAGCAGTACTTC
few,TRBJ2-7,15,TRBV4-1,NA,CASSQVTVPSYEQYF,TGCGCCAGCAGCCAAGTGACAGTCCCCTCCTACGAGCAGTACTTC
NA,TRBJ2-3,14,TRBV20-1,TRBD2,CSASRAGGTDTQYF,TGCAGCGCCTCTCGAGCGGGAGGCACAGATACGCAGTATTTT
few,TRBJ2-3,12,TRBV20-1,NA,CRVAQSTDTQYF,TGCAGGGTCGCGCAGAGCACAGATACGCAGTATTTT
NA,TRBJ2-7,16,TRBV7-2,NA,CASSLAQTVSSYEQYF,TGTGCCAGCAGCTTAGCCCAGACAGTTTCCTCCTACGAGCAGTACTTC
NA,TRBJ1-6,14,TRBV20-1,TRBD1,CSARIGTGVSPLHF,TGCAGTGCTAGAATCGGGACAGGGGTTTCACCCCTCCACTTT
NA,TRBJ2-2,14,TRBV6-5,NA,CATLGSPGTGELFF,TGTGCCACCCTGGGGTCGCCCGGCACCGGGGAGCTGTTTTTT
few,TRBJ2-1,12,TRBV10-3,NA,CAISVGGNEQFF,TGTGCCATCAGTGTTGGGGGCAATGAGCAGTTCTTC
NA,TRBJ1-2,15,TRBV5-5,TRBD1,CASTNPWDSLYGYTF,TGTGCCAGCACTAACCCCTGGGACAGTCTCTATGGCTACACCTTC
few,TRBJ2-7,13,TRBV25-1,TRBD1,CASRQTGDYEQYF,TGTGCCAGCAGACAGACAGGGGACTACGAGCAGTACTTC
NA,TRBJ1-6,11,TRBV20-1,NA,CSALSGGPLHF,TGCAGTGCTCTCTCCGGGGGACCCCTCCACTTT
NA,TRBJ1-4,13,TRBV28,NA,CASIDARGEKLFF,TGTGCCAGCATTGACGCCCGGGGTGAAAAACTGTTTTTT
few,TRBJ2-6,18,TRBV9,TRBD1,CASSVPGQGGSGANVLTF,TGTGCCAGCAGCGTTCCGGGACAGGGAGGGTCTGGGGCCAACGTCCTGACTTTC
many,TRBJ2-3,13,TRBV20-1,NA,CSARDESTDTQYF,TGCAGTGCTAGAGACGAGAGCACAGATACGCAGTATTTT
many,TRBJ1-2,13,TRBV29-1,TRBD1,CSAGTDANYGYTF,TGCAGCGCTGGGACAGACGCTAACTATGGCTACACCTTC
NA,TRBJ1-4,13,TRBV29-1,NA,CSGGDGTLQKLFF,TGCAGTGGGGGGGACGGGACATTACAAAAACTGTTTTTT
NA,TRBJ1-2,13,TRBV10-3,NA,CAISEDPLRGYTF,TGTGCCATCAGTGAGGACCCCCTAAGGGGCTACACCTTC
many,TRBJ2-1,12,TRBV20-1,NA,CSAGTSYNEQFF,TGCAGCGCGGGCACCTCCTACAATGAGCAGTTCTTC
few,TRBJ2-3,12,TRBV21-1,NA,CASSNWTDTQYF,TGTGCCAGCAGCAACTGGACAGATACGCAGTATTTT
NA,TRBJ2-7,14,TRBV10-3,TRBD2,CAISEGGGEYEQYF,TGTGCCATCAGTGAGGGTGGGGGGGAGTACGAGCAGTACTTC
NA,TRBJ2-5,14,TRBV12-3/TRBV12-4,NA,CASSYGAPQETQYF,TGTGCCAGCAGTTATGGTGCTCCTCAAGAGACCCAGTACTTC
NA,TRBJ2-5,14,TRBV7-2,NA,CASSLSRSQETQYF,TGTGCCAGCAGCCTCTCCCGCTCCCAAGAGACCCAGTACTTC